This is a list of T cell receptor beta chains from one sample in a study of T cell responses to AZD1222 COVID-19 vaccine. TCRdb's copy holds only in-frame clones and misses some; the assay was immunoSEQ multiplex PCR. The sample shows 65,000 to 90,000 clones, 89% of them seen only once. This specimen consisted of peripheral blood, obtained 28 days after the second AZD1222 dose. The receptors were gathered from an adult who received the AZD1222 COVID-19 vaccine. The CDR3 runs from the conserved cysteine through the conserved F or W. Fields, in order: clone size, CDR3 length, D gene, J gene, V gene, CDR3 protein, CDR3 DNA. D genes are given only for firm matches. Size is stated for part of the rows, as once, few or many counts, or as a class when the clone is expanded.

NA	13	NA	TRBJ1-2	TRBV5-8	CASSPARPGGYTF	TGTGCCAGCAGCCCGGCCCGTCCTGGTGGCTACACCTTC
few	13	NA	TRBJ1-3	TRBV18	CASSPGTGNTIYF	TGTGCCAGCTCACCTGGAACTGGAAACACCATATATTTT
NA	14	TRBD1	TRBJ2-2	TRBV5-4	CASSTGGITGELFF	TGTGCCAGCTCGACAGGGGGCATCACCGGGGAGCTGTTTTTT
NA	11	NA	TRBJ1-2	TRBV10-3	CAISDAGGYTF	TGTGCCATCAGTGACGCGGGGGGCTACACCTTC
NA	15	NA	TRBJ2-7	TRBV7-7	CASSLAEGGSYEQYF	TGTGCCAGCAGCTTAGCGGAGGGCGGCTCCTACGAGCAGTACTTC
NA	15	NA	TRBJ2-2	TRBV5-1	CASRVEGVGTGELFF	TGCGCCAGCAGGGTCGAGGGGGTCGGGACCGGGGAGCTGTTTTTT
NA	18	NA	TRBJ1-2	TRBV10-3	CAISESRTFQLANYGYTF	TGTGCCATCAGTGAGTCGAGGACTTTTCAGTTAGCTAACTATGGCTACACCTTC
NA	17	NA	TRBJ2-2	TRBV6-2/TRBV6-3	CASSNLGQQSNTGELFF	TGTGCCAGCAGTAACCTGGGCCAGCAATCGAACACCGGGGAGCTGTTTTTT
NA	12	NA	TRBJ2-1	TRBV12-3/TRBV12-4	CASSLTGRQQFF	TGTGCCAGCAGTTTAACCGGACGACAGCAGTTCTTC
NA	13	NA	TRBJ2-3	TRBV24-1	CATSDGERDTQYF	TGTGCCACCAGTGATGGGGAGCGTGATACGCAGTATTTT
few	13	NA	TRBJ2-7	TRBV6-5	CASSLGQPYEQYF	TGTGCCAGCAGTCTAGGACAGCCCTACGAGCAGTACTTC
NA	16	TRBD2	TRBJ2-5	TRBV6-2/TRBV6-3	CASSTPRTSGAETQYF	TGTGCCAGCAGTACCCCGCGGACTAGCGGGGCGGAGACCCAGTACTTC
NA	12	NA	TRBJ1-1	TRBV29-1	CSVEGGYTEAFF	TGCAGCGTTGAAGGAGGGTACACTGAAGCTTTCTTT
NA	18	TRBD1	TRBJ2-6	TRBV6-6	CASSPTVPGGTGANVLTF	TGTGCCAGCAGTCCTACTGTCCCAGGGGGAACTGGGGCCAACGTCCTGACTTTC
NA	13	NA	TRBJ1-2	TRBV2	CAASFITNYGYTF	TGTGCCGCATCCTTTATAACTAACTATGGCTACACCTTC
once	13	NA	TRBJ1-2	TRBV24-1	CATSDLLGFGYTF	TGTGCCACCAGTGATTTGCTGGGTTTTGGCTACACCTTC
NA	15	NA	TRBJ1-4	TRBV3-1/TRBV3-2	CASSPSQGMGEKLFF	TGTGCCAGCAGCCCATCTCAGGGGATGGGAGAAAAACTGTTTTTT
NA	13	NA	TRBJ1-2	TRBV6-2/TRBV6-3	CASSAGGIYGYTF	TGTGCCAGCAGCGCCGGGGGCATCTATGGCTACACCTTC
NA	14	NA	TRBJ1-4	TRBV27	CASSRRFTNEKLFF	TGTGCCAGCAGTCGCAGGTTTACTAATGAAAAACTGTTTTTT
NA	16	TRBD1	TRBJ1-4	TRBV4-2	CASSQEKTGGNEKLFF	TGTGCCAGCAGCCAAGAGAAGACAGGGGGGAATGAAAAACTGTTTTTT
NA	14	NA	TRBJ1-5	TRBV19	CASSIRPPVQPQHF	TGTGCCAGTAGTATACGACCGCCTGTCCAGCCCCAGCATTTT
NA	16	NA	TRBJ1-1	TRBV19	CASSPGAGIGRTEAFF	TGTGCCAGTAGTCCCGGGGCAGGGATCGGGCGCACTGAAGCTTTCTTT
NA	14	TRBD1	TRBJ1-1	TRBV6-5	CATQSDRGPSEAFF	TGTGCCACACAATCGGACAGGGGGCCGAGTGAAGCTTTCTTT
NA	11	NA	TRBJ2-5	TRBV6-2/TRBV6-3	CASSYEETQYF	TGTGCCAGCAGTTACGAGGAGACCCAGTACTTC
NA	14	NA	TRBJ1-3	TRBV9	CASSVLGRADTIYF	TGTGCCAGCAGCGTTTTAGGGCGGGCGGACACCATATATTTT
NA	15	NA	TRBJ1-5	TRBV24-1	CATSDDRTHNQPQHF	TGTGCCACCAGTGACGACCGGACTCACAATCAGCCCCAGCATTTT
NA	13	NA	TRBJ2-7	TRBV6-2/TRBV6-3	CASSRQNLNEQYF	TGTGCCAGCAGCCGCCAGAATCTGAACGAGCAGTACTTC
NA	11	TRBD2	TRBJ2-1	TRBV30	CAWSAGGGQFF	TGTGCCTGGAGCGCGGGAGGAGGGCAGTTCTTC
NA	16	NA	TRBJ2-5	TRBV5-1	CASSPSTGSQKETQYF	TGCGCCAGCAGCCCCTCTACAGGGTCCCAGAAAGAGACCCAGTACTTC
NA	16	NA	TRBJ2-1	TRBV3-1/TRBV3-2	CASSRQGGGMVNEQFF	TGTGCCAGCAGCCGTCAGGGCGGGGGCATGGTCAATGAGCAGTTCTTC
NA	15	NA	TRBJ1-5	TRBV19	CASSFPDSYNQPQHF	TGTGCCAGTAGTTTTCCGGACAGTTACAATCAGCCCCAGCATTTT
NA	15	NA	TRBJ2-2	TRBV27	CASSSKGGNTGELFF	TGTGCCAGCAGTTCAAAGGGAGGGAACACCGGGGAGCTGTTTTTT
NA	14	NA	TRBJ2-1	TRBV6-5	CASSYSPANNEQFF	TGTGCCAGCAGTTACTCTCCAGCAAACAATGAGCAGTTCTTC
NA	15	NA	TRBJ2-2	TRBV27	CASSLVSVDTGELFF	TGTGCCAGCAGTTTAGTATCAGTGGACACCGGGGAGCTGTTTTTT
NA	14	NA	TRBJ2-5	TRBV5-1	CASSLKGLEETQYF	TGCGCCAGCAGCTTGAAGGGGTTGGAAGAGACCCAGTACTTC
NA	15	NA	TRBJ1-6	TRBV7-8	CASSLGAGNNSPLHF	TGTGCCAGCAGCTTAGGGGCGGGAAATAATTCACCCCTCCACTTT
once	13	NA	TRBJ1-5	TRBV27	CASSWGVRQPQHF	TGTGCCAGCAGTTGGGGGGTTCGCCAGCCCCAGCATTTT
NA	13	TRBD1	TRBJ2-5	TRBV2	CASSRDRGGAQYF	TGTGCCAGCAGCCGCGACAGGGGTGGGGCCCAGTACTTC
few	13	NA	TRBJ2-7	TRBV5-4	CASSGGVGHEQYF	TGTGCCAGCAGCGGTGGGGTGGGCCACGAGCAGTACTTC
NA	14	NA	TRBJ1-4	TRBV9	CASSVGQGSEKLFF	TGTGCCAGCAGCGTAGGGCAGGGGAGTGAAAAACTGTTTTTT
NA	15	TRBD1	TRBJ2-5	TRBV7-8	CASSLGTSGGETQYF	TGTGCCAGCAGCTTAGGAACTTCAGGGGGAGAGACCCAGTACTTC
NA	14	NA	TRBJ1-5	TRBV5-8	CASSLYSSNQPQHF	TGTGCCAGCAGCTTGTACAGTAGCAATCAGCCCCAGCATTTT
few	18	TRBD1	TRBJ1-1	TRBV4-2	CASSQELRDRGPRTEAFF	TGTGCCAGCAGCCAAGAATTACGGGACAGGGGGCCGAGAACTGAAGCTTTCTTT
NA	17	NA	TRBJ2-7	TRBV28	CASSLSQGLLRGYEQYF	TGTGCCAGCAGTTTATCTCAGGGACTCTTAAGGGGATACGAGCAGTACTTC
NA	16	TRBD1	TRBJ1-3	TRBV14	CASSQLSGGGRNTIYF	TGTGCCAGCAGCCAACTTTCAGGGGGAGGAAGGAACACCATATATTTT
NA	12	NA	TRBJ1-2	TRBV27	CASSPTGSGYTF	TGTGCCAGCAGTCCCACAGGGTCTGGCTACACCTTC
NA	13	TRBD1	TRBJ1-2	TRBV7-9	CASSPGTDFGYTF	TGTGCCAGCAGCCCCGGGACAGATTTTGGCTACACCTTC
NA	17	TRBD1	TRBJ1-5	TRBV19	CASSASMGQGGHQPQHF	TGTGCCAGTAGTGCCTCGATGGGACAGGGAGGTCATCAGCCCCAGCATTTT